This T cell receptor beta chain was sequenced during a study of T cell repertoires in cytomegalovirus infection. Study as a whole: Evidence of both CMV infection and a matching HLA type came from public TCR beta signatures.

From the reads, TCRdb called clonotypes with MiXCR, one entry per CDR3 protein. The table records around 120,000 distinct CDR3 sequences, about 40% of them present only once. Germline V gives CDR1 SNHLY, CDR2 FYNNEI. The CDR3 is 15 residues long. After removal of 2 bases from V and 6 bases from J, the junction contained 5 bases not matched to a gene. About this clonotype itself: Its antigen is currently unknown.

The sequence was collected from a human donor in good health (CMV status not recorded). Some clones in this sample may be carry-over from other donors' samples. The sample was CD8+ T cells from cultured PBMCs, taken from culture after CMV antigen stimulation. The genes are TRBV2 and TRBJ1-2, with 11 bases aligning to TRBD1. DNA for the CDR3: TGTGCCAGCAGTGAACATAGGACAGGGGGCGATGGCTACACCTTC. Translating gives CASSEHRTGGDGYTF.